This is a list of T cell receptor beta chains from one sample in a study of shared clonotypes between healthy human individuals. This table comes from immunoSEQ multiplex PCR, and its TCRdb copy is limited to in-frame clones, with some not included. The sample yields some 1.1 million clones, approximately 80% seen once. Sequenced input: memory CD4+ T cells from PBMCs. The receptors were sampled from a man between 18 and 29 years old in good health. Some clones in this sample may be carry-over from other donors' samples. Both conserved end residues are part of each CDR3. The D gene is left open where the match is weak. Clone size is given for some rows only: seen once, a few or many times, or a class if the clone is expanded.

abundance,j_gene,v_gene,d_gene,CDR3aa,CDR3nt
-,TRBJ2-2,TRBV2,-,CASSDQNTGELFF,TGTGCCAGCAGTGACCAGAACACCGGGGAGCTGTTTTTT
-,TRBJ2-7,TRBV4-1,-,CASSQGVAQVPYEQYF,TGCGCCAGCAGCCAAGGGGTCGCGCAGGTGCCTTACGAGCAGTACTTC
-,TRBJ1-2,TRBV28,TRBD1,CASSRQGAGGYTF,TGTGCCAGCAGTCGACAGGGGGCGGGAGGCTACACCTTC
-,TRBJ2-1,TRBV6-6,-,CASNQGGFSNEQFF,TGTGCCAGCAACCAAGGCGGCTTCTCCAATGAGCAGTTCTTC
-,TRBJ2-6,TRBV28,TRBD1,CASSLWNPTGGSGANVLTF,TGTGCCAGCAGTTTATGGAATCCGACAGGGGGATCTGGGGCCAACGTCCTGACTTTC
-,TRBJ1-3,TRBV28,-,CASSLFQGNTIYF,TGTGCCAGCAGTTTATTCCAGGGAAACACCATATATTTT
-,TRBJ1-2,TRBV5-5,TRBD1,CASSFSGTGDGYTF,TGTGCCAGCAGCTTTTCCGGGACAGGGGATGGCTACACCTTC
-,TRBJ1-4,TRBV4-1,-,CASSLEGTLNEKLFF,TGCGCCAGCAGCCTTGAGGGGACCCTAAATGAAAAACTGTTTTTT
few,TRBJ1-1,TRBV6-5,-,CASSYSRGGTEAFF,TGTGCCAGCAGTTACTCGAGAGGGGGTACTGAAGCTTTCTTT
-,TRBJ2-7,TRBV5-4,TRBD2,CASSLSGGGSEQYF,TGTGCCAGCAGCTTGAGCGGGGGTGGGAGCGAGCAGTACTTC
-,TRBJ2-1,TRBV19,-,CASSIGSGQFF,TGTGCCAGTAGTATAGGTTCAGGGCAGTTCTTC
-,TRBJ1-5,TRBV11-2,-,CASSLLGDNQPQHF,TGTGCCAGCAGCTTATTGGGAGACAATCAGCCCCAGCATTTT
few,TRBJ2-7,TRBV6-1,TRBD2,CASGLAVGYEQYF,TGTGCCAGCGGACTAGCGGTAGGCTACGAGCAGTACTTC
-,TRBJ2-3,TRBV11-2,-,CASSLTGAYGADTQYF,TGTGCCAGCAGCTTAACCGGGGCCTACGGCGCAGATACGCAGTATTTT
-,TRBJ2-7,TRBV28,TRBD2,CASSLATSGAWKQYF,TGTGCCAGCAGTTTGGCGACTAGCGGGGCCTGGAAGCAGTACTTC
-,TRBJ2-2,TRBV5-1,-,CASERTSYGNTGELFF,TGCGCCAGCGAAAGAACTAGCTACGGGAACACCGGGGAGCTGTTTTTT